This entry lists 3 T cell receptor beta chains sequenced from one sample in a study of blood T cell repertoires in COVID-19 (TCRdb year 2020). The method behind the library was the immunoSEQ multiplex PCR assay. In TCRdb, the immuneACCESS table is reduced to in-frame sequences with V and J assigned. These tables do not hold every clone; where another copy was compared, an unresolved V gene accounts for under half, and the others remain unexplained. This sample comprises 300,000 to 350,000 clones, 90% to 95% of them detected only once. Under 3.5% of the sample belongs to the ten largest clones. Sequencing input: peripheral blood. Every receptor here comes from a woman aged 18-35 years who had recovered from COVID-19.

The CDR3 coding sequence is TGCGCCAGCAGCATAGGGACAGGGGGTGGTACTGAAGCTTTCTTT. Residues: CASSIGTGGGTEAFF. The chain links TRBV5-1 to TRBJ1-1; 11 bases are a match to TRBD1. With V trimmed by 4 bases and J by 5 bases, 7 bases remained unmatched. From germline, CDR1 is SGHRS and CDR2 YFSETQ. CDR3 length: 15 amino acids.

CDR3 nucleotides: TGCAGTGCTAGTGACAAACTTCAGCCCCAGCATTTT. Amino acid sequence: CSASDKLQPQHF. The chain carries TRBV20-1 and TRBJ1-5; D not resolved. The CDR3 runs to 12 residues. From germline, CDR1 is DFQATT and CDR2 SNEGSKA (reference sequence). Trimming took 3 bases from V and 6 from J, leaving 9 bases between them.

J is TRBJ1-3 and V is TRBV30; D is ambiguous. This CDR3 region has 13 residues. V lost 3 bases and J lost 0, with 6 bases in between. Per germline, CDR1 GTSNPN and CDR2 SVGIG (reference sequence). The CDR3 DNA reads TGTGCCTGGAGCTCCTTCTCTGGAAACACCATATATTTT. This translates into CAWSSFSGNTIYF.